A selection of T cell receptor beta chains follows, all from one sample in a study of STAT5B mutations in CD4+ large granular lymphocyte leukemia. The table came from immunoSEQ multiplex PCR; TCRdb's copy has only in-frame clones and leaves some out. Among some 41,000 clones listed, roughly 76% were seen once. The sample taken for sequencing was CD4+ T cells from blood buffy coats. The receptors derive from a human donor in good health. Each CDR3 is given with its conserved first and last residue. A D gene is named only where the DNA matches it firmly. Rows give clone size only sometimes, using once, few, many, or a class for an expanded clone.

>TRBJ1-1|TRBV7-8|-|-
TGTGCCAGCAGCTTAGGAGTATTGGGGACGGGGACTGAAGCTTTCTTT
CASSLGVLGTGTEAFF
>TRBJ2-2|TRBV7-2|-|-
TGTGCCAGCAGTCTAATCCCTTTTGGGAACACCGGGGAGCTGTTTTTT
CASSLIPFGNTGELFF
>TRBJ2-1|TRBV5-1|few|-
TGCGCCAGCAGCTTATGGGGGGATAGCTCCTACAATGAGCAGTTCTTC
CASSLWGDSSYNEQFF
>TRBJ1-1|TRBV18|-|-
TGTGCCAGCTCAAGGGGCCTTGAAGCTTTCTTT
CASSRGLEAFF
>TRBJ1-3|TRBV4-1|-|-
TGCGCCAGCAGCCGGACGGGAACTCCAATTTCCTCTGGAAACACCATATATTTT
CASSRTGTPISSGNTIYF
>TRBJ2-7|TRBV19|few|TRBD1
TGTGCCAGTACCCCGACAGGGTCCTACGAGCAGTACTTC
CASTPTGSYEQYF
>TRBJ2-7|TRBV18|-|TRBD1
TGTGCCAGCTCACCACCGGGAACAGGGGGCAATCAGGACGAGCAGTACTTC
CASSPPGTGGNQDEQYF
>TRBJ2-7|TRBV5-6|once|-
TGTGCCAGCAGCTTAACCGTGGGCTCCTACGAGCAGTACTTC
CASSLTVGSYEQYF
>TRBJ1-6|TRBV10-1|few|-
TGCGCCAGCAGTGAAGGGGGGAGCTCCTATAATTCACCCCTCCACTTT
CASSEGGSSYNSPLHF
>TRBJ2-5|TRBV19|-|TRBD2
TGTGCCAGTAGTGGGGAGGGATTAAGGCAGGAGACCCAGTACTTC
CASSGEGLRQETQYF
>TRBJ1-2|TRBV7-6|medium-sized|TRBD1
TGTGCCAGCAGCTCAGCCGGGACAGGCCACTATGGCTACACCTTC
CASSSAGTGHYGYTF
>TRBJ2-3|TRBV6-4|-|TRBD2
TGTGCCAGCAGTGATATAGCGGGGGTCTCAGATACGCAGTATTTT
CASSDIAGVSDTQYF
>TRBJ1-1|TRBV9|-|TRBD1
TGTGCCAGCAGCCGGCAGGGGGCTGAGAACACTGAAGCTTTCTTT
CASSRQGAENTEAFF
>TRBJ2-5|TRBV6-1|-|-
TGTGCCAGCAGTGAAAGAATCGAGACCCAGTACTTC
CASSERIETQYF
>TRBJ2-2|TRBV4-1|-|TRBD2
TGCGCCAGCAGCCAACCTACGGGACTAGCGGGGGGAGGTGTCGGGGAGCTGTTTTTT
CASSQPTGLAGGGVGELFF
>TRBJ1-5|TRBV6-1|-|-
TGTGCCAGCAGTGGGCCAAATAGCAATCAGCCCCAGCATTTT
CASSGPNSNQPQHF
>TRBJ1-3|TRBV6-6|-|-
TGTGCCAGCAGTCCGACAGCCACCAGCTCTGGAAACACCATATATTTT
CASSPTATSSGNTIYF
>TRBJ2-7|TRBV6-1|-|-
TGTGCCAGCAGCCCCGGGACTCCCCCCGGGCACGAGCAGTACTTC
CASSPGTPPGHEQYF
>TRBJ1-2|TRBV28|-|TRBD1
TGTGCCAGCAGTTTCTCACAGGGGGACTATGGCTACACCTTC
CASSFSQGDYGYTF
>TRBJ2-3|TRBV5-6|-|TRBD1
TGTGCCAGCAGCTTACAGGGGACAGATACGCAGTATTTT
CASSLQGTDTQYF
>TRBJ1-3|TRBV4-1|-|TRBD1
TGCGCCAGCAGCCAAGAGGTAGGGGCAGGGGGAATCGAAAACACCATATATTTT
CASSQEVGAGGIENTIYF
>TRBJ1-3|TRBV6-6|-|-
TGTGCCAGCAGTTACTCTGACCGCTCTGGAAACACCATATATTTT
CASSYSDRSGNTIYF
>TRBJ1-1|TRBV7-2|-|-
TGTGCCAGCAGTTTGGACCCGGGCATAGCTTTCTTT
CASSLDPGIAFF
>TRBJ2-1|TRBV7-8|-|-
TGTGCCAGCAGCTTAGGGGGTCCCAATGAGCAGTTCTTC
CASSLGGPNEQFF
>TRBJ1-1|TRBV19|-|TRBD1
TGTGCCAGTAGTATATTACAGGGGGCCATAAACACTGAAGCTTTCTTT
CASSILQGAINTEAFF
>TRBJ1-1|TRBV29-1|-|TRBD1
TGCAGCGTTGAAAAAGGCCGGACAGGGTGGTATATGAACACTGAAGCTTTCTTT
CSVEKGRTGWYMNTEAFF
>TRBJ1-1|TRBV11-1|-|-
TGTGCCAGCAGCTTAGAAACGGGGATGAACACTGAAGCTTTCTTT
CASSLETGMNTEAFF
>TRBJ2-7|TRBV27|-|TRBD1
TGTGCCAGCGGCCTCCGGGACAGAAAATCCGAGCAGTACTTC
CASGLRDRKSEQYF
>TRBJ1-6|TRBV19|once|TRBD1
TGTGCCAGTAGAACACAGGGGGAAGTCTATAATTCACCCCTCCACTTT
CASRTQGEVYNSPLHF
>TRBJ2-3|TRBV5-1|-|TRBD1
TGCGCCAGCAGCCTACCTACCGGGACAGGTACAGATACGCAGTATTTT
CASSLPTGTGTDTQYF
>TRBJ2-7|TRBV19|-|-
TGTGCCAGTAGTATACTGAGCGGGTCCTTTTACGAGCAGTACTTC
CASSILSGSFYEQYF
>TRBJ1-1|TRBV19|-|-
TGTGCCAGTAAGGGCGGGGCTGAAGCTTTCTTT
CASKGGAEAFF
>TRBJ1-1|TRBV10-3|once|TRBD1
TGTGCCATCAGTGCCGGCAGGGGGCTGAACACTGAAGCTTTCTTT
CAISAGRGLNTEAFF
>TRBJ2-7|TRBV28|-|-
TGTGCCACAGGGAGGAGGGAGCAGTACTTC
CATGRREQYF
>TRBJ2-7|TRBV7-8|-|TRBD1
TGTGCCAGCAGCCGGGACAGTACCTACGAGCAGTACTTC
CASSRDSTYEQYF
>TRBJ1-5|TRBV19|-|-
TGTGCCAGTAGTATAGCTGCTGGGAGTTCGTATCAGCCCCAGCATTTT
CASSIAAGSSYQPQHF
>TRBJ2-7|TRBV7-8|-|-
TGTGCCAGCAGTAAGGACCCCTACGAGCAGTACTTC
CASSKDPYEQYF
>TRBJ2-7|TRBV7-2|once|-
TGTGCCAGCAGCCTAACAGGGTCCTCCTACGAGCAGTACTTC
CASSLTGSSYEQYF
>TRBJ1-6|TRBV7-6|-|-
TGTGCCAGCAGCTTAAGCCCCCCTAATCCCTATAATTCACCCCTCCACTTT
CASSLSPPNPYNSPLHF
>TRBJ1-2|TRBV6-5|-|-
TGTGCCAGCAGCCGACAGAACTATGGCTACACCTTC
CASSRQNYGYTF
>TRBJ1-4|TRBV9|-|-
TGTGCCAGCAGCGTAGGGGGACTGATTAATGAAAAACTGTTTTTT
CASSVGGLINEKLFF
>TRBJ1-6|TRBV30|-|-
TGTGCCTGGAGTTATAAAGGGGGTAATTCACCCCTCCACTTT
CAWSYKGGNSPLHF
>TRBJ2-3|TRBV7-2|-|-
TGTGCCAGCAGCCCAAGTCTAGGGCTAGTCACAGATACGCAGTATTTT
CASSPSLGLVTDTQYF
>TRBJ2-7|TRBV2|-|TRBD1
TGTGCCAGCGACAGGGGGGAGATGGGAGAGCAGTACTTC
CASDRGEMGEQYF
>TRBJ1-1|TRBV21-1|-|-
TGTGCCAGCAGCAAAGGGGCAGTGCCGAACGCTGAAGCTTTCTTT
CASSKGAVPNAEAFF
>TRBJ1-5|TRBV9|-|TRBD1
TGTGCCAGCAGCGTAGATCTCTGGGGACAGGGGAGCAATCAGCCCCAGCATTTT
CASSVDLWGQGSNQPQHF
>TRBJ1-5|TRBV4-1|-|-
TGCGCCAGCAGCCAAGAACCGTTCCAGGGCAATCAGCCCCAGCATTTT
CASSQEPFQGNQPQHF
>TRBJ2-7|TRBV19|-|-
TGTGCCAGTAGTATAGGCCCGGTATCCTACGAGCAGTACTTC
CASSIGPVSYEQYF
>TRBJ2-1|TRBV5-1|-|TRBD2
TGCGCCAGCAGCCCTTCGACTAGCGGGAGAGGGGGTGAGCAGTTCTTC
CASSPSTSGRGGEQFF
>TRBJ2-2|TRBV7-2|-|-
TGTGCCAGCAGCTTATATAACACCGGGGAGCTGTTTTTT
CASSLYNTGELFF
>TRBJ1-5|TRBV7-8|-|-
TGTGCCAGCAGCCTCGGACACGGTGGGGATCAGCCCCAGCATTTT
CASSLGHGGDQPQHF
>TRBJ1-2|TRBV2|-|-
TGTGCCAGCAGTGAGCAGGGTCCAGACGGTGGCTACACCTTC
CASSEQGPDGGYTF
>TRBJ2-7|TRBV6-1|-|-
TGTGCCAGCAGTGGAGGATCAGGGGCGGTGGGCGAGCAGTACTTC
CASSGGSGAVGEQYF
>TRBJ1-5|TRBV7-9|-|-
TGTGCCAGCAGCTTAGAATCCCAGTACAATCAGCCCCAGCATTTT
CASSLESQYNQPQHF
>TRBJ2-5|TRBV6-1|-|TRBD1
TGTGCCAGCAGGCCGCGGGACAGGGTATCAGAGACCCAGTACTTC
CASRPRDRVSETQYF
>TRBJ2-7|TRBV4-2|-|-
TGTGCCAGCAGCCAGATAACAGGGTACAACGAGCAGTACTTC
CASSQITGYNEQYF
>TRBJ2-5|TRBV5-1|once|TRBD1
TGCGCCAGCAGGAGTGGGGGACAGGGTAAAGAGACCCAGTACTTC
CASRSGGQGKETQYF
>TRBJ1-5|TRBV27|-|-
TGTGCCAGCAGTCGTTTTGCTTGGGGGGATAGCAATCAGCCCCAGCATTTT
CASSRFAWGDSNQPQHF
>TRBJ1-5|TRBV4-3|once|-
TGCGCCAGCAGCCAAGATTGGCAGGGGATCCAGCCCCAGCATTTT
CASSQDWQGIQPQHF
>TRBJ2-1|TRBV19|once|-
TGTGCCAGTAAGGTAGACAGCTCCTACAATGAGCAGTTCTTC
CASKVDSSYNEQFF